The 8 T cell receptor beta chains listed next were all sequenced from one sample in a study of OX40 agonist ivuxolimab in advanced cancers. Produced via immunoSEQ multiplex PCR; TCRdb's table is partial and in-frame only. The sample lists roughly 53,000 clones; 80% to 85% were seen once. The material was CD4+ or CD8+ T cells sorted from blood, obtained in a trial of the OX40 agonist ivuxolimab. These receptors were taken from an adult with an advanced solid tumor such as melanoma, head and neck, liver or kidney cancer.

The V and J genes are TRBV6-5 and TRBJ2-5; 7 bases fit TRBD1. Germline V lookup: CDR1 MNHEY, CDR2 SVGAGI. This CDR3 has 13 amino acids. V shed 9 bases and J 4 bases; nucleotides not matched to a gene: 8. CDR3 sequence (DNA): TGTGCCAGTGAAGAGAGGGGGCTAGAGACCCAGTACTTC. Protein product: CASEERGLETQYF.

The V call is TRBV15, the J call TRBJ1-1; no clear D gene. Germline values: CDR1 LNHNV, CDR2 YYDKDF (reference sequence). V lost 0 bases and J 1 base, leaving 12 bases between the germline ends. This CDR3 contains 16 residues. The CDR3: CATSRDLGSTNTEAFF. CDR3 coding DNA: TGTGCCACCAGCAGAGATTTAGGCAGTACGAACACTGAAGCTTTCTTT.

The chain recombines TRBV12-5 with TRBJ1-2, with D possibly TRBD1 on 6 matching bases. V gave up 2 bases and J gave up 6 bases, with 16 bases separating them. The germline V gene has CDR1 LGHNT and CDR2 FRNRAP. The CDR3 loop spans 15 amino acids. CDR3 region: CASGLWGQLVHGYTF. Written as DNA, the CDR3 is TGTGCTAGTGGTTTGTGGGGACAATTGGTCCATGGCTACACCTTC. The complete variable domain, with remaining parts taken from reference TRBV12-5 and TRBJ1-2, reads DARVTQTPRHKVTEMGQEVTMRCQPILGHNTVFWYRQTMMQGLELLAYFRNRAPLDDSGMPKDRFSAEMPDATLATLKIQPSEPRDSAVYFCASGLWGQLVHGYTFGSGTRLTVV.

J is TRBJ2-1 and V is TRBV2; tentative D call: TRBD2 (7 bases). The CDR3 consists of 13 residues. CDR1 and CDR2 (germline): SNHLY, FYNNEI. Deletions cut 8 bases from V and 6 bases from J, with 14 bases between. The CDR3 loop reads CASGGAILNEQFF. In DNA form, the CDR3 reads TGTGCCAGCGGGGGGGCCATTCTCAATGAGCAGTTCTTC.

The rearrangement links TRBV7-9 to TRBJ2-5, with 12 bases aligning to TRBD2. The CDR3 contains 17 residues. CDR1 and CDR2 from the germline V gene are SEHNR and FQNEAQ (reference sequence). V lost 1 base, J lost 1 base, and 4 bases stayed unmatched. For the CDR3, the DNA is TGTGCCAGCAGCTTAGGCCGGACTAGCGGGACCCAAGAGACCCAGTACTTC. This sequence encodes CASSLGRTSGTQETQYF.

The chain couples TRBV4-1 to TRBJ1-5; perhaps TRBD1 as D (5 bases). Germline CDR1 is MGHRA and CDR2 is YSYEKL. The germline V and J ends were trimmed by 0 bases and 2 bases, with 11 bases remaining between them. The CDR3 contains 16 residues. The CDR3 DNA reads TGCGCCAGCAGCCAAGATGGGGGGTTCGGCAATCAGCCCCAGCATTTT. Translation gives CASSQDGGFGNQPQHF.

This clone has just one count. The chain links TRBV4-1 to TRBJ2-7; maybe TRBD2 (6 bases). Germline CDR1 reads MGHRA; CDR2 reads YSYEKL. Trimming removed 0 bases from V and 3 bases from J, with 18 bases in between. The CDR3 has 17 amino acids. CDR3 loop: CASSQEGDGSTYYEQYV. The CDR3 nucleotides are TGCGCCAGCAGCCAAGAGGGGGACGGGAGCACATACTACGAGCAGTACGTC.

CDR3 nucleotides: TGTGCCAGCAGCCCACCGCCGACACCCATGGAGTGGGATACGCAGTATTTT. Its protein product is CASSPPPTPMEWDTQYF. The chain carries TRBV7-3 and TRBJ2-3; D remains unclear. V was clipped by 5 bases and J by 6 bases, with 24 bases between them. The CDR3 is 17 amino acids. Germline CDR1 reads SGHTA; CDR2 reads FQGTGA.